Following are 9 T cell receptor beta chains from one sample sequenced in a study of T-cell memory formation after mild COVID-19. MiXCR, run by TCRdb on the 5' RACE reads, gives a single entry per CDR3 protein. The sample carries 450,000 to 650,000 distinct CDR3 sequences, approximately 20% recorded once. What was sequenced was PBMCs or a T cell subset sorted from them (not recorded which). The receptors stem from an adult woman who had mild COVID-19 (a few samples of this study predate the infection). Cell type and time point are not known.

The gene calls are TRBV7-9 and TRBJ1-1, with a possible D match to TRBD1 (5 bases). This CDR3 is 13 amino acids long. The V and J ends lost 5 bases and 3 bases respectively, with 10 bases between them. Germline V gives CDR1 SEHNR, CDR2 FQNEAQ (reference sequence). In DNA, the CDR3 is TGTGCCAGCAGCCCCATAGGGGACACTGAAGCTTTCTTT. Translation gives CASSPIGDTEAFF.

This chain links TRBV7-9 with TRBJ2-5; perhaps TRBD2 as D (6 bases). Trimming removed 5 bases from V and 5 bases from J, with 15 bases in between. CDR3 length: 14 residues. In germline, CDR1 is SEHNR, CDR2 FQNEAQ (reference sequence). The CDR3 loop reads CASSPLTRRETQYF. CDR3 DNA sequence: TGTGCCAGCAGCCCACTGACTAGAAGGGAGACCCAGTACTTC.

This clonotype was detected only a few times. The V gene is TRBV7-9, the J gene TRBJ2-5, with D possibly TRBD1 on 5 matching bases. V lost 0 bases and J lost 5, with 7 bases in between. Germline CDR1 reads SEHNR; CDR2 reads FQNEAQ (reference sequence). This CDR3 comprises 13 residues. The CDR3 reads CASSLAGLETQYF. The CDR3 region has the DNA TGTGCCAGCAGCTTAGCGGGGCTGGAGACCCAGTACTTC.

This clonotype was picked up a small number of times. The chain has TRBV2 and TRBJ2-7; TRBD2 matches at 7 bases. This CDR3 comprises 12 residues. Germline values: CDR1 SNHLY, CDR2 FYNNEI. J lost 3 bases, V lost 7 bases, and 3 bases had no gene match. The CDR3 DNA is TGTGCCAGCAAAAAGCGGGGCTACGAGCAGTACTTC. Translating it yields CASKKRGYEQYF. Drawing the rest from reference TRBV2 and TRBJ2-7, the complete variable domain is EPEVTQTPSHQVTQMGQEVILRCVPISNHLYFYWYRQILGQKVEFLVSFYNNEISEKSEIFDDQFSVERPDGSNFTLKIRSTKLEDSAMYFCASKKRGYEQYFGPGTRLTVT.

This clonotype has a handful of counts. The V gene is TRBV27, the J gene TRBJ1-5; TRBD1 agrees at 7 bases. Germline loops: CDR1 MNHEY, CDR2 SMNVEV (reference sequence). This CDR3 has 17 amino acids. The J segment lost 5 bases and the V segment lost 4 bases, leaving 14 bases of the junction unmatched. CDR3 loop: CASSYQGGHPGDQPQHF. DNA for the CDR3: TGTGCCAGCAGTTATCAGGGGGGACATCCAGGGGATCAGCCCCAGCATTTT.

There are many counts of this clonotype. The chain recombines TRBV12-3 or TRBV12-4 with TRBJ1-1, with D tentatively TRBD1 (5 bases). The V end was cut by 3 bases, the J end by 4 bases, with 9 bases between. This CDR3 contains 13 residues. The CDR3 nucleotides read TGTGCCAGCAGTTTCCAGGGAGGCACTGAAGCTTTCTTT. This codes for CASSFQGGTEAFF.

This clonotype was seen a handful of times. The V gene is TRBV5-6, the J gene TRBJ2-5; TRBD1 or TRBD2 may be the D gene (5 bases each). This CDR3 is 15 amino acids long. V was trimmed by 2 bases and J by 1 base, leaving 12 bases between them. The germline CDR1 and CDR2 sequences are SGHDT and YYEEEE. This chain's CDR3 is CASSLGVGTQETQYF. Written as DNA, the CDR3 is TGTGCCAGCAGCTTAGGGGTAGGGACCCAAGAGACCCAGTACTTC.

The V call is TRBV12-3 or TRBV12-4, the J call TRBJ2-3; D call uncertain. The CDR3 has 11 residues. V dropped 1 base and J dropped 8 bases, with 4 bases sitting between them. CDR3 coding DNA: TGTGCCAGCAGTTTAGGACCTACGCAGTATTTT. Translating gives CASSLGPTQYF.

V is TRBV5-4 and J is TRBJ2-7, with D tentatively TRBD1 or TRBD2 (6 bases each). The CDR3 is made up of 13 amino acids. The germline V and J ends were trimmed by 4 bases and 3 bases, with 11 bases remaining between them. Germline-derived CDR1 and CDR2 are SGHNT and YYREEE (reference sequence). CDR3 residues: CASSQGGHYEQYF. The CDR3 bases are TGTGCCAGCAGCCAAGGGGGGCACTACGAGCAGTACTTC.